The subject of this entry is one T cell receptor beta chain. In the original processing: Nucleated cell counts were estimated from reference gene primer amplification. Sequencing was performed with immunoSEQ multiplex PCR; in TCRdb, only in-frame clones are kept and a portion is missing. Clonal size and the V and J genes are those of that table, whereas D and trimming came from the DNA. The sample consists of 250,000 or so clones, just under 85% of them appearing once. This specimen belongs to a study of blood T cell repertoires in COVID-19. Study at large: Nucleic acid was either cDNA or gDNA, and it came from T cells, B-cell-depleted T cells, or PBMCs.

V was clipped by 3 bases and J by 4 bases; unmatched bases: 7. The CDR3 runs to 16 residues. The germline gives CDR1 ENHRY, CDR2 SYGVKD. This receptor was obtained from a man over 45 with acute or convalescent COVID-19. Material: peripheral blood. The chain couples TRBV10-3 to TRBJ2-1; 9 bases line up with TRBD2. The CDR3 nucleotides read TGTGCCATCAGTGAACCAGCAGCGGGGGGTTACAATGAGCAGTTCTTC. It yields the protein CAISEPAAGGYNEQFF.